These T cell receptor beta chains were read from a single sample in a study of cytotoxic CD8 clonotypes in ibrutinib-treated CLL. Sequencing was performed with immunoSEQ multiplex PCR; in TCRdb, only in-frame clones are kept and a portion is missing. The sample includes around 310,000 clones, 80% of them seen just once. This sample comprised PBMCs, obtained before ibrutinib treatment. Every receptor here comes from a human donor with chronic lymphocytic leukemia. Each CDR3 is given with its conserved first and last residue. Each record gives: D gene, V gene, J gene, clone size, CDR3 protein, CDR3 DNA. A D gene is named only where the DNA matches it firmly. Rows may omit the clone size; those that give it use once, few, many or a size class.

NA	TRBV5-5	TRBJ2-3	NA	CASRLVSSTDTQYF	TGTGCCAGCAGATTAGTGTCTAGCACAGATACGCAGTATTTT
NA	TRBV27	TRBJ2-1	NA	CASSLGGFDEQFF	TGTGCCAGCAGTTTAGGTGGATTCGATGAGCAGTTCTTC
NA	TRBV27	TRBJ1-1	NA	CASSLGNTEAFF	TGTGCCAGCAGTTTAGGAAACACTGAAGCTTTCTTT
NA	TRBV4-1	TRBJ1-5	NA	CASSRSRSNQPQHF	TGCGCCAGCAGCCGGAGCAGGAGCAATCAGCCCCAGCATTTT
TRBD1	TRBV14	TRBJ2-1	NA	CASSHDRDRGFNEQFF	TGTGCCAGCAGCCACGACCGGGACAGGGGGTTCAATGAGCAGTTCTTC
NA	TRBV10-1	TRBJ2-7	NA	CASGGRGPEPPYEQYF	TGCGCCAGCGGCGGGCGGGGACCCGAGCCCCCCTACGAGCAGTACTTC
NA	TRBV7-3	TRBJ1-2	NA	CASSQDLGLEYGYTF	TGCGCCAGCAGCCAAGATCTGGGACTCGAATATGGCTACACCTTC
NA	TRBV2	TRBJ2-3	NA	CASSEEGPLRGDTQYF	TGTGCCAGCAGTGAAGAGGGCCCCCTGCGAGGGGATACGCAGTATTTT
TRBD1	TRBV10-3	TRBJ2-7	once	CAIRTDRAPYEQYF	TGTGCCATCAGGACCGACAGGGCCCCCTACGAGCAGTACTTC
TRBD2	TRBV30	TRBJ2-7	once	CAWNKLAGGEQYF	TGTGCCTGGAATAAACTAGCGGGAGGCGAGCAGTACTTC
TRBD2	TRBV11-1	TRBJ2-5	few	CASSLAGLAGSRDQYF	TGTGCCAGCAGCTTAGCGGGACTAGCGGGAAGTCGGGACCAGTACTTC
NA	TRBV27	TRBJ1-5	few	CASGRSGGWDNQPQHF	TGTGCCAGTGGTCGCTCGGGGGGTTGGGACAATCAGCCCCAGCATTTT
NA	TRBV7-2	TRBJ2-3	NA	CASSKTGPQKTDTQYF	TGTGCCAGCAGCAAAACAGGGCCCCAGAAGACAGATACGCAGTATTTT
NA	TRBV2	TRBJ2-7	NA	CASGGDRSSYEQYF	TGTGCCAGCGGGGGGGACAGGAGCTCCTACGAGCAGTACTTC
NA	TRBV7-9	TRBJ1-1	NA	CASSLSPVGVEAFF	TGTGCCAGCAGCTTAAGCCCCGTGGGGGTTGAAGCTTTCTTT
NA	TRBV11-2	TRBJ2-5	NA	CASSLGGAGQTAQYF	TGTGCCAGCAGCTTAGGGGGGGCAGGTCAGACGGCCCAGTACTTC
NA	TRBV1	TRBJ1-1	once	CTSSQRQPGYTEAFF	TGCACCAGCAGCCAACGACAGCCAGGATACACTGAAGCTTTCTTT
NA	TRBV2	TRBJ2-1	NA	CASSEAVGPSSYNEQFF	TGTGCCAGCAGTGAAGCCGTCGGGCCTAGCTCCTACAATGAGCAGTTCTTC
NA	TRBV29-1	TRBJ1-1	NA	CSVVRGNQNTEAFF	TGCAGCGTTGTTCGGGGCAACCAGAACACTGAAGCTTTCTTT
NA	TRBV5-1	TRBJ2-3	NA	CASSTIQGFTDTQYF	TGCGCCAGCAGCACGATACAGGGCTTCACAGATACGCAGTATTTT
TRBD2	TRBV5-5	TRBJ2-1	NA	CASSWGLAGVRYNEQFF	TGTGCCAGCAGCTGGGGACTAGCGGGAGTCCGGTACAATGAGCAGTTCTTC
NA	TRBV2	TRBJ2-1	NA	CASSEQGRLGNEQFF	TGTGCCAGCAGTGAGCAGGGGAGGTTGGGCAATGAGCAGTTCTTC
NA	TRBV6-5	TRBJ2-7	NA	CASSYSGSGYEQYF	TGTGCCAGCAGTTACTCGGGATCTGGCTACGAGCAGTACTTC
NA	TRBV27	TRBJ2-1	many	CATLPLRAVNHEQFF	TGTGCCACCTTACCCCTCCGGGCCGTCAACCATGAGCAGTTCTTC